This T cell receptor beta chain was profiled in a study of graft-versus-host responses after intestinal transplantation. Findings and limits, study-wide: Recipient bone marrow held GvH clones, some seen earlier in ileum or blood.

Profiled with immunoSEQ multiplex PCR; TCRdb holds only in-frame clones, not every one. The sample gives 65,000 to 90,000 clones, about 90% of which show up once; 2% to 3% is in the top ten. Trimming took 5 bases from V and 1 from J, leaving 17 bases between them. CDR1 is SGHVS, CDR2 FQNEAQ, per germline. This CDR3 comprises 17 residues. Note on this clone: Antigen unknown.

This TCR was recovered from a human donor who received an intestinal transplant. Sequenced material: unstimulated CD8+ T cells sorted from spleen or lymph node cells, taken before intestinal transplant. The V gene is TRBV7-8, the J gene TRBJ1-4, with D maybe TRBD1 (5 bases). The CDR3 region is CASSPGWGGVTNEKLFF. The CDR3 region has the DNA TGTGCCAGCAGCCCAGGGTGGGGAGGGGTAACTAATGAAAAACTGTTTTTT. The variable domain in full, completed from reference TRBV7-8 and TRBJ1-4, reads GAGVSQSPRYKVAKRGQDVALRCDPISGHVSLFWYQQALGQGPEFLTYFQNEAQLDKSGLPSDRFFAERPEGSVSTLKIQRTQQEDSAVYLCASSPGWGGVTNEKLFFGSGTQLSVL.